This T cell receptor beta chain was obtained from a study of blood T cell repertoires in COVID-19. Study-wide background: Researchers got acute and convalescent COVID-19 samples from the United States, Italy and Spain. Sources were T cells, B-cell-depleted T cells, or PBMCs; the material itself was cDNA or gDNA.

Authors' analysis steps: For nucleated cells, counts were estimated from reference gene primer amplification. Assay: immunoSEQ multiplex PCR; the TCRdb copy retains only in-frame clones and omits some. The V and J calls and clone size are taken from that table; D and trimming were inferred from the DNA. Found here are about 330,000 clones, around 87% of them singletons; the top ten hold roughly 4%. Germline V gives CDR1 SGHTA, CDR2 FQGNSA. The CDR3 length is 15 residues. J gave up 3 bases and V 0 bases, and 2 bases lay outside the gene matches. The V gene is TRBV7-2, the J gene TRBJ2-7; 10 bases are a match to TRBD1. The TCR comes from a woman between 50 and 59 years old with active or convalescent COVID-19. Sequenced sample: peripheral blood. The CDR3, as DNA: TGTGCCAGCAGCTTAGCTTGGACAGGGGGCTACGAGCAGTACTTC. Its protein product is CASSLAWTGGYEQYF.